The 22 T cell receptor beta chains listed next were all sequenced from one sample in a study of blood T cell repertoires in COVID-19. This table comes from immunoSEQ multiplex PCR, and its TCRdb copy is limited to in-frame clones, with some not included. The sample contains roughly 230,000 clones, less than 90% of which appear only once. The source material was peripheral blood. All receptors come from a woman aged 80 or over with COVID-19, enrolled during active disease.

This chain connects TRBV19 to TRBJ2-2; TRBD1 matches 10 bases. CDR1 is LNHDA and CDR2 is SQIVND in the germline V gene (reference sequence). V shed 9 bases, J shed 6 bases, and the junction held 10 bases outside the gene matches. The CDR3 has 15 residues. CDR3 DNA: TGTGCCAGCGCATCGACAGGGGGCGCGGCCGGGGAGCTGTTTTTT. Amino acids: CASASTGGAAGELFF.

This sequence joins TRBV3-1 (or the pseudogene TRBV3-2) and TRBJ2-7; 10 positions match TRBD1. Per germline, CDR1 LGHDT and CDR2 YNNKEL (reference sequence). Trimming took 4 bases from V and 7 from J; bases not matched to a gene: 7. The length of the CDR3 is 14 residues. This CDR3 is CASSPDRGSSEQYF. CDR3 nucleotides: TGTGCCAGCAGCCCGGACAGGGGGAGTAGTGAGCAGTACTTC.

As DNA, the CDR3 is TGTGCCAGCGCCCAAGTGCAGGTGGCATTACGGTATGGCTACACCTTC. As protein: CASAQVQVALRYGYTF. The V call is TRBV5-4, the J call TRBJ1-2; D is unclear. CDR1 is SGHNT and CDR2 is YYREEE in the germline V gene (reference sequence). Trimming removed 7 bases at V and 5 bases at J, with 24 bases between. CDR3 length equals 16 residues.

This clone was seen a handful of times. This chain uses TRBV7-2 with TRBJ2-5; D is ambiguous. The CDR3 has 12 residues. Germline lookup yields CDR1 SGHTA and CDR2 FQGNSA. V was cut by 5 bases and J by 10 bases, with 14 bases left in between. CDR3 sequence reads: CASSPGSSFQYF. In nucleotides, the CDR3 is TGTGCCAGCAGCCCCGGGTCCTCCTTCCAGTACTTC.

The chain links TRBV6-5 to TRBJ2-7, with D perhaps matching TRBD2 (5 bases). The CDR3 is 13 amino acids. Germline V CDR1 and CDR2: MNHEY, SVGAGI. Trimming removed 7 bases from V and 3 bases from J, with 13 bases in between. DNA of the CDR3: TGTGCCAGCAAGCTACCTGGAGGCTACGAGCAGTACGTC. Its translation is CASKLPGGYEQYV.

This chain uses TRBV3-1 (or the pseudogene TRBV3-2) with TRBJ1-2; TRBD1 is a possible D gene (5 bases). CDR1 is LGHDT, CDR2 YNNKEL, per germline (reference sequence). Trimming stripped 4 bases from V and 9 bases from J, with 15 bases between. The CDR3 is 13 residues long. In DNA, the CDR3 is TGTGCCAGCAGCCGGTTTCGGGGGGAGAGCTACACCTTC. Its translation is CASSRFRGESYTF.

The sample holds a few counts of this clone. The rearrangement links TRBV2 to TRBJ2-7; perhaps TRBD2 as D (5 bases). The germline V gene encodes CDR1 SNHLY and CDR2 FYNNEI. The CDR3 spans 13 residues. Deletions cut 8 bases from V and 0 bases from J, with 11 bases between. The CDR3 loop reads CASCRTFSYEQYV. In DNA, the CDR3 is TGTGCCAGCTGCCGGACTTTCTCCTACGAGCAGTACGTC.

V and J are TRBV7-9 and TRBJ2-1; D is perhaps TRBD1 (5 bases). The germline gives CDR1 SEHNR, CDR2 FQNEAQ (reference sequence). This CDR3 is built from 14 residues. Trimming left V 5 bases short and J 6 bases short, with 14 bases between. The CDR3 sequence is CASSPGSGANEQFF. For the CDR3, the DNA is TGTGCCAGCAGCCCCGGTAGTGGGGCCAATGAGCAGTTCTTC.

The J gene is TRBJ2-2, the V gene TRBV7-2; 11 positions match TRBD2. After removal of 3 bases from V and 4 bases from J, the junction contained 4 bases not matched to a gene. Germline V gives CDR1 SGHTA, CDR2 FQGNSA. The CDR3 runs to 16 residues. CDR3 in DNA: TGTGCCAGCAGCTTGCTAGCGGGGGGACCCACCGGGGAGCTGTTTTTT. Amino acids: CASSLLAGGPTGELFF.

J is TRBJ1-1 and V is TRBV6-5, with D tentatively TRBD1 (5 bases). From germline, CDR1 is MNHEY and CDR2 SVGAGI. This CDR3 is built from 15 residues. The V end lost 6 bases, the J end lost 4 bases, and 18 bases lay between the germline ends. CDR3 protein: CASSLGAGQATEAFF. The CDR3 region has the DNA TGTGCCAGCAGCCTTGGGGCAGGGCAGGCCACTGAAGCTTTCTTT.

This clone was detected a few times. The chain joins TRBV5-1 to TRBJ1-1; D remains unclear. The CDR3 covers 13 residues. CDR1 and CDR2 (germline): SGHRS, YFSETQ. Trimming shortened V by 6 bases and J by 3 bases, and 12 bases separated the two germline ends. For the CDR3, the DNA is TGCGCCAGCATGCAGCCCCAGGACACTGAAGCTTTCTTT. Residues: CASMQPQDTEAFF.

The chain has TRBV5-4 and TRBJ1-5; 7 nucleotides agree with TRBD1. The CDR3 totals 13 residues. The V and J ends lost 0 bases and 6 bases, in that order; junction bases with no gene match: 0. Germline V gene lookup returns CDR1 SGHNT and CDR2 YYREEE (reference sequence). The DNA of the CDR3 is TGTGCCAGCAGCTTGGCAGGGGGTCAGCCCCAGCATTTT. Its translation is CASSLAGGQPQHF.

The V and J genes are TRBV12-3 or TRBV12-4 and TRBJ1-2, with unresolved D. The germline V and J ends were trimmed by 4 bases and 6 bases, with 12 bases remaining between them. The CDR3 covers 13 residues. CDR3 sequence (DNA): TGTGCCAGCAGTTCCCGACGGGAAAATGGCTACACCTTC. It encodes CASSSRRENGYTF.

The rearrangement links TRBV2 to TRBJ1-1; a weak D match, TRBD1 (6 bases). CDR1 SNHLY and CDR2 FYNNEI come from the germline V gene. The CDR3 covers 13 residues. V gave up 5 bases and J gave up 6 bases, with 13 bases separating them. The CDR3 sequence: CASSIQGSPEAFF. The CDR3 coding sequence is TGTGCCAGCAGTATACAGGGTAGTCCTGAAGCTTTCTTT.

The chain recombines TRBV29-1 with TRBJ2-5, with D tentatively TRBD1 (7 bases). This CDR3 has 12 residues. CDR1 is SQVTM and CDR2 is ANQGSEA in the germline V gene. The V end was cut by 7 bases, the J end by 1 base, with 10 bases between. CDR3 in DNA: TGCAGCGGCGGGACAGTCCAAGAGACCCAGTACTTC. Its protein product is CSGGTVQETQYF.

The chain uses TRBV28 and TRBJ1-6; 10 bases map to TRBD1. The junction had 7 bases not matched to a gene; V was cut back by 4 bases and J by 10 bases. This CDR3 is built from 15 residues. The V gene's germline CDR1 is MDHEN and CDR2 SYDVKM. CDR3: CASSSDRGYRSPLHF. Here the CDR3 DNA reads TGTGCCAGCAGTTCGGACAGGGGGTACAGGTCACCCCTCCACTTT.

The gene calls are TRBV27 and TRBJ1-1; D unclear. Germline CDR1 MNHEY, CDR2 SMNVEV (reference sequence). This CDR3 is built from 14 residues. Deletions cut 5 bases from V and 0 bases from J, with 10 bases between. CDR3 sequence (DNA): TGTGCCAGCAGTCTGGGAGTGATGAACACTGAAGCTTTCTTT. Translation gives CASSLGVMNTEAFF.

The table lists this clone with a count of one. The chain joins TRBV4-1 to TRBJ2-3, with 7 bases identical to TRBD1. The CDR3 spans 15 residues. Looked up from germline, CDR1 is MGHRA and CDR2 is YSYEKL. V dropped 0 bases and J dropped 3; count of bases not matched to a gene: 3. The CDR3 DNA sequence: TGCGCCAGCAGCCAAGATGACAGGGCAACAGATACGCAGTATTTT. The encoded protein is CASSQDDRATDTQYF.

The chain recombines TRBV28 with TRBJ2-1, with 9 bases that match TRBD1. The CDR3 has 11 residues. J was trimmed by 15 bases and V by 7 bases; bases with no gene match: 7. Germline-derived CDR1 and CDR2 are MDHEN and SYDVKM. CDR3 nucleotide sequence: TGTGCCAGCACCTCCCTGGACAGGGGGTTCTTC. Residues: CASTSLDRGFF.

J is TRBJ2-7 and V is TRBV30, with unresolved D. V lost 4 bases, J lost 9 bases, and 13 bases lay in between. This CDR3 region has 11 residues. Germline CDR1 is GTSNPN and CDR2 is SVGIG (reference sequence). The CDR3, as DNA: TGTGCCTGGACCTCCAGACACGGGCAGTACTTC. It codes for CAWTSRHGQYF.

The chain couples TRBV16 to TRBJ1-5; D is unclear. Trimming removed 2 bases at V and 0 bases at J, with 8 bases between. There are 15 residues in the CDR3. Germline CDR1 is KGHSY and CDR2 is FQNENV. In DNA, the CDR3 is TGTGCCAGCAGCCAAGACGGGGATAGCAATCAGCCCCAGCATTTT. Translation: CASSQDGDSNQPQHF.

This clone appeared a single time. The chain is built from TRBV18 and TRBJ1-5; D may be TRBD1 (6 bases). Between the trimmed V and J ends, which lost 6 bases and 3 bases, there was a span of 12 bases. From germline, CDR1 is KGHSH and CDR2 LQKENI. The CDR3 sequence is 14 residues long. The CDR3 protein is CASSAGTLNQPQHF. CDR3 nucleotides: TGTGCCAGCTCTGCCGGGACACTCAATCAGCCCCAGCATTTT.